The rows below give T cell receptor beta chains drawn from one sample of a study of blood T cell repertoires in COVID-19. Repertoires were generated with immunoSEQ multiplex PCR, while TCRdb's copy carries only in-frame clones and drops some. In the table there are some 250,000 clones, roughly 76% of which are singletons. Sequences were obtained from peripheral blood. The receptor source for this set is a woman older than 75 with COVID-19, enrolled during active disease. CDR3s include the opening cysteine and the closing phenylalanine or tryptophan. The order of the fields is clone size, J gene, D gene, V gene, CDR3 protein, CDR3 DNA. A D gene is named only where the DNA matches it firmly. Where a row states a size, it is once, few, many or the class of an expanded clone; other rows omit it.

clone size: .
J gene: TRBJ2-2
D gene: .
V gene: TRBV7-9
CDR3 protein: CASSPQTNTGELFF
CDR3 DNA: TGTGCCAGCAGCCCTCAGACGAACACCGGGGAGCTGTTTTTT

clone size: .
J gene: TRBJ1-6
D gene: TRBD1
V gene: TRBV2
CDR3 protein: CASEGTGGLGSPLHF
CDR3 DNA: TGTGCCAGCGAGGGGACAGGGGGCTTAGGGTCACCCCTCCACTTT

clone size: .
J gene: TRBJ2-1
D gene: TRBD2
V gene: TRBV27
CDR3 protein: CASSLETSGVGEQFF
CDR3 DNA: TGTGCCAGCAGTCTAGAGACTAGCGGGGTGGGAGAGCAGTTCTTC

clone size: .
J gene: TRBJ1-1
D gene: .
V gene: TRBV29-1
CDR3 protein: CSPSRGGTEAFF
CDR3 DNA: TGCAGCCCCTCCCGGGGGGGGACTGAAGCTTTCTTT

clone size: .
J gene: TRBJ2-6
D gene: TRBD1
V gene: TRBV27
CDR3 protein: CASSLWAGGTPGANVLTF
CDR3 DNA: TGTGCCAGCAGTTTGTGGGCAGGGGGAACTCCTGGGGCCAACGTCCTGACTTTC

clone size: .
J gene: TRBJ2-1
D gene: TRBD1
V gene: TRBV5-4
CDR3 protein: CASSLRDRDYNEQFF
CDR3 DNA: TGTGCCAGCAGCTTAAGGGACAGGGATTACAATGAGCAGTTCTTC

clone size: .
J gene: TRBJ2-1
D gene: .
V gene: TRBV20-1
CDR3 protein: CSASWALNEQFF
CDR3 DNA: TGCAGTGCTAGTTGGGCCCTCAATGAGCAGTTCTTC

clone size: .
J gene: TRBJ1-1
D gene: .
V gene: TRBV28
CDR3 protein: CASSSLTDKNTEAFF
CDR3 DNA: TGTGCCAGCAGTTCCTTGACAGATAAGAACACTGAAGCTTTCTTT

clone size: once
J gene: TRBJ2-4
D gene: .
V gene: TRBV2
CDR3 protein: CASSDITGSRGKGKNIQYF
CDR3 DNA: TGTGCCAGCAGTGACATCACTGGTTCGAGGGGGAAGGGCAAAAACATTCAGTACTTC

clone size: .
J gene: TRBJ1-1
D gene: .
V gene: TRBV6-5
CDR3 protein: CASSYDTGRRNTEAFF
CDR3 DNA: TGTGCCAGCAGTTACGACACAGGTAGGAGGAACACTGAAGCTTTCTTT

clone size: .
J gene: TRBJ1-1
D gene: .
V gene: TRBV3-1/TRBV3-2
CDR3 protein: CASSQEGALRLGGAEAFF
CDR3 DNA: TGTGCCAGCAGCCAAGAAGGGGCTCTAAGGCTCGGGGGTGCTGAAGCTTTCTTT

clone size: many
J gene: TRBJ2-2
D gene: TRBD2
V gene: TRBV6-5
CDR3 protein: CASSGTSGTGELFF
CDR3 DNA: TGTGCCAGCAGCGGGACTAGCGGGACCGGGGAGCTGTTTTTT

clone size: .
J gene: TRBJ1-4
D gene: TRBD1
V gene: TRBV30
CDR3 protein: CAWDNGQAHEKLFF
CDR3 DNA: TGTGCCTGGGACAATGGACAGGCACATGAAAAACTGTTTTTT

clone size: few
J gene: TRBJ2-6
D gene: TRBD1
V gene: TRBV2
CDR3 protein: CASSGDRVVSGANVLTF
CDR3 DNA: TGTGCCAGCAGTGGGGACAGGGTCGTCTCTGGGGCCAACGTCCTGACTTTC

clone size: .
J gene: TRBJ2-2
D gene: .
V gene: TRBV7-3
CDR3 protein: CASSPRRTNTGELFF
CDR3 DNA: TGTGCCAGCAGCCCACGGAGGACGAACACCGGGGAGCTGTTTTTT

clone size: .
J gene: TRBJ2-7
D gene: TRBD1
V gene: TRBV6-5
CDR3 protein: CASRDGQGIYEQYF
CDR3 DNA: TGTGCCAGCAGAGACGGACAGGGGATCTACGAGCAGTACTTC

clone size: .
J gene: TRBJ2-7
D gene: TRBD1
V gene: TRBV7-2
CDR3 protein: CASSSQQGPYEQYF
CDR3 DNA: TGTGCCAGCAGCTCCCAACAGGGGCCCTACGAGCAGTACTTC

clone size: .
J gene: TRBJ2-3
D gene: TRBD1
V gene: TRBV6-5
CDR3 protein: CASSFTGTGKGDTQYF
CDR3 DNA: TGTGCCAGCAGTTTCACCGGGACAGGGAAGGGAGATACGCAGTATTTT

clone size: .
J gene: TRBJ2-3
D gene: TRBD1
V gene: TRBV5-8
CDR3 protein: CASSSDRGTDTQYF
CDR3 DNA: TGTGCCAGCAGCTCGGACAGGGGGACAGATACGCAGTATTTT

clone size: .
J gene: TRBJ2-7
D gene: TRBD2
V gene: TRBV25-1
CDR3 protein: CASSEYGTSGTDEQYF
CDR3 DNA: TGTGCCAGCAGTGAATATGGGACTAGCGGGACAGACGAGCAGTACTTC

clone size: .
J gene: TRBJ2-5
D gene: TRBD2
V gene: TRBV18
CDR3 protein: CASSPLSGGLKETQYF
CDR3 DNA: TGTGCCAGCTCACCACTGAGCGGGGGGTTAAAAGAGACCCAGTACTTC

clone size: .
J gene: TRBJ2-7
D gene: TRBD1
V gene: TRBV6-6
CDR3 protein: CASRATGAYEQYF
CDR3 DNA: TGTGCCAGCAGGGCTACAGGGGCCTACGAGCAGTACTTC

clone size: .
J gene: TRBJ2-5
D gene: TRBD1
V gene: TRBV11-3
CDR3 protein: CASSDNTGTAKGTQYF
CDR3 DNA: TGTGCCAGCAGCGATAACACCGGGACAGCAAAGGGGACCCAGTACTTC

clone size: .
J gene: TRBJ1-1
D gene: .
V gene: TRBV10-3
CDR3 protein: CAISGGLAEAFF
CDR3 DNA: TGTGCCATCAGTGGGGGGCTAGCTGAAGCTTTCTTT

clone size: .
J gene: TRBJ1-1
D gene: .
V gene: TRBV19
CDR3 protein: CASQDGGGGNTEAFF
CDR3 DNA: TGTGCCAGCCAAGACGGGGGAGGGGGGAACACTGAAGCTTTCTTT

clone size: many
J gene: TRBJ1-1
D gene: .
V gene: TRBV9
CDR3 protein: CASSVGVGREAFF
CDR3 DNA: TGTGCCAGCAGCGTAGGGGTCGGCAGGGAAGCTTTCTTT

clone size: .
J gene: TRBJ2-1
D gene: TRBD1
V gene: TRBV7-2
CDR3 protein: CASSKDRGVWNEQFF
CDR3 DNA: TGTGCCAGCAGCAAGGACAGGGGTGTGTGGAATGAGCAGTTCTTC

clone size: .
J gene: TRBJ2-7
D gene: .
V gene: TRBV19
CDR3 protein: CASRGGAFEQYF
CDR3 DNA: TGTGCCAGTAGGGGGGGAGCGTTCGAGCAGTACTTC

clone size: .
J gene: TRBJ1-6
D gene: .
V gene: TRBV9
CDR3 protein: CASSGDSGPRSPLHF
CDR3 DNA: TGTGCCAGCAGCGGAGACAGTGGGCCTCGGTCACCCCTCCACTTT

clone size: .
J gene: TRBJ2-4
D gene: .
V gene: TRBV15
CDR3 protein: CATSRDPTRGKNIQYF
CDR3 DNA: TGTGCCACCAGCAGAGATCCCACTAGAGGCAAAAACATTCAGTACTTC

clone size: .
J gene: TRBJ2-5
D gene: .
V gene: TRBV3-1/TRBV3-2
CDR3 protein: CASSLRGGGYQETQYF
CDR3 DNA: TGTGCCAGCAGCCTCCGAGGGGGAGGGTACCAAGAGACCCAGTACTTC

clone size: .
J gene: TRBJ1-3
D gene: TRBD1
V gene: TRBV9
CDR3 protein: CASSARQGSSGNTIYF
CDR3 DNA: TGTGCCAGCAGCGCCAGACAGGGTAGCTCTGGAAACACCATATATTTT

clone size: .
J gene: TRBJ2-2
D gene: .
V gene: TRBV7-3
CDR3 protein: CASSVDSGPGELFF
CDR3 DNA: TGTGCCAGCAGCGTGGACAGTGGGCCCGGGGAGCTGTTTTTT

clone size: once
J gene: TRBJ1-1
D gene: TRBD1
V gene: TRBV28
CDR3 protein: CASRTGVLNTEAFF
CDR3 DNA: TGTGCCAGCAGGACAGGGGTCTTGAACACTGAAGCTTTCTTT

clone size: .
J gene: TRBJ1-1
D gene: .
V gene: TRBV5-5
CDR3 protein: CASSLGQRETEAFF
CDR3 DNA: TGTGCCAGCAGCTTGGGGCAAAGGGAGACTGAAGCTTTCTTT

clone size: once
J gene: TRBJ2-1
D gene: TRBD2
V gene: TRBV7-2
CDR3 protein: CASVQLAATSEQFF
CDR3 DNA: TGTGCCAGCGTTCAACTAGCGGCTACAAGCGAGCAGTTCTTC

clone size: .
J gene: TRBJ1-6
D gene: .
V gene: TRBV28
CDR3 protein: CAIHGGGNSPLHF
CDR3 DNA: TGTGCCATACATGGGGGCGGGAATTCACCCCTCCACTTT

clone size: .
J gene: TRBJ1-5
D gene: .
V gene: TRBV7-7
CDR3 protein: CASSTYESGRSGHTHQPQHF
CDR3 DNA: TGTGCTAGCAGCACATACGAATCAGGGCGTTCTGGGCATACCCATCAGCCCCAGCATTTT

clone size: .
J gene: TRBJ2-5
D gene: .
V gene: TRBV5-5
CDR3 protein: CASRRAGVETQYF
CDR3 DNA: TGTGCCAGCAGGCGAGCAGGGGTAGAGACCCAGTACTTC

clone size: .
J gene: TRBJ2-2
D gene: .
V gene: TRBV4-1
CDR3 protein: CASSHSTENTGELFF
CDR3 DNA: TGCGCCAGCAGCCACTCGACAGAGAACACCGGGGAGCTGTTTTTT

clone size: .
J gene: TRBJ1-5
D gene: TRBD1
V gene: TRBV2
CDR3 protein: CASSALGQGARQPQHF
CDR3 DNA: TGTGCCAGCAGTGCCCTGGGACAGGGGGCCAGGCAGCCCCAGCATTTT

clone size: .
J gene: TRBJ1-2
D gene: .
V gene: TRBV19
CDR3 protein: CASSPQSGYGYTF
CDR3 DNA: TGTGCCAGTAGTCCTCAATCCGGCTATGGCTACACCTTC

clone size: once
J gene: TRBJ1-1
D gene: TRBD1
V gene: TRBV19
CDR3 protein: CASSDRDRGSFTEAFF
CDR3 DNA: TGTGCCAGTAGTGACCGGGACAGGGGGTCCTTCACTGAAGCTTTCTTT

clone size: .
J gene: TRBJ1-1
D gene: .
V gene: TRBV7-3
CDR3 protein: CASSLTPLRDTEAFF
CDR3 DNA: TGTGCCAGCAGCTTAACTCCCCTCCGTGACACTGAAGCTTTCTTT

clone size: .
J gene: TRBJ2-3
D gene: TRBD2
V gene: TRBV4-2
CDR3 protein: CASSQDRREDKYF
CDR3 DNA: TGTGCCAGCAGCCAAGATAGGCGGGAGGACAAGTATTTT

clone size: .
J gene: TRBJ1-2
D gene: TRBD1
V gene: TRBV28
CDR3 protein: CASLQGDGYGYTF
CDR3 DNA: TGTGCCAGTTTACAGGGGGATGGCTATGGCTACACCTTC

clone size: .
J gene: TRBJ1-2
D gene: .
V gene: TRBV3-1/TRBV3-2
CDR3 protein: CASTRLGGGLGYTF
CDR3 DNA: TGTGCCAGCACGAGGCTAGGGGGGGGATTGGGCTACACCTTC

clone size: .
J gene: TRBJ1-1
D gene: .
V gene: TRBV27
CDR3 protein: CASSGYRAIEAFF
CDR3 DNA: TGTGCCAGCAGCGGATACAGGGCAATTGAAGCTTTCTTT

clone size: .
J gene: TRBJ1-5
D gene: .
V gene: TRBV19
CDR3 protein: CASSMQANEPQHF
CDR3 DNA: TGTGCCAGTAGTATGCAGGCCAATGAGCCCCAGCATTTT

clone size: .
J gene: TRBJ2-7
D gene: TRBD1
V gene: TRBV6-1
CDR3 protein: CASSEPGTGTYEQYF
CDR3 DNA: TGTGCCAGCAGTGAACCCGGGACAGGGACCTACGAGCAGTACTTC

clone size: .
J gene: TRBJ1-2
D gene: .
V gene: TRBV4-1
CDR3 protein: CASSQVGAGNPYGYTF
CDR3 DNA: TGCGCCAGCAGCCAAGTTGGAGCAGGGAACCCCTATGGCTACACCTTC

clone size: .
J gene: TRBJ2-1
D gene: .
V gene: TRBV7-2
CDR3 protein: CASSLRGIAHEQFF
CDR3 DNA: TGTGCCAGCAGCTTAAGGGGGATAGCCCATGAGCAGTTCTTC

clone size: .
J gene: TRBJ2-1
D gene: TRBD2
V gene: TRBV11-3
CDR3 protein: CASSSGLAYNEQFF
CDR3 DNA: TGTGCCAGCAGCTCTGGACTAGCCTACAATGAGCAGTTCTTC

clone size: .
J gene: TRBJ2-1
D gene: .
V gene: TRBV27
CDR3 protein: CASSLSRGNEQFF
CDR3 DNA: TGTGCCAGCAGTTTATCGAGGGGGAATGAGCAGTTCTTC

clone size: .
J gene: TRBJ2-1
D gene: .
V gene: TRBV6-4
CDR3 protein: CASSVSDGSQFF
CDR3 DNA: TGTGCCAGCAGTGTATCGGACGGGAGCCAGTTCTTC

clone size: .
J gene: TRBJ1-6
D gene: TRBD1
V gene: TRBV3-1/TRBV3-2
CDR3 protein: CASSLRQGGSPLHF
CDR3 DNA: TGTGCCAGCAGTCTTCGACAGGGAGGATCACCCCTCCACTTT

clone size: once
J gene: TRBJ1-1
D gene: TRBD1
V gene: TRBV19
CDR3 protein: CASSSLDRANTEAFF
CDR3 DNA: TGTGCCAGTAGCTCCCTGGACAGGGCCAACACTGAAGCTTTCTTT

clone size: .
J gene: TRBJ2-5
D gene: TRBD2
V gene: TRBV9
CDR3 protein: CASISLPRAGAVTQYF
CDR3 DNA: TGTGCCAGCATCTCCCTCCCACGAGCGGGGGCGGTAACCCAGTACTTC

clone size: .
J gene: TRBJ2-1
D gene: .
V gene: TRBV29-1
CDR3 protein: CSVGYNEQFF
CDR3 DNA: TGCAGCGTCGGGTACAATGAGCAGTTCTTC